The present TCR beta chain was sequenced within a study of CD8+CD57+ T cells in acquired aplastic anemia. At the level of the study: The average for DNA from sorted CD4+ and CD8+ cells was roughly 3 ug.

The sequenced patients had an expansion of CD8+CD57+ cells seen by flow cytometry. Study results and caveats: It was found that 25 to 35 CD8+ CDR3 sequences were shared between patients and controls.

Points on this clonotype: As yet, its antigen is unknown.

Trimming stripped 7 bases from V and 5 bases from J, with 17 bases between. CDR3 length equals 15 residues. CDR1 and CDR2 from the germline V gene are KGHDR and SFDVKD. According to the study, genomic DNA was the template for TCR beta VDJ and CDR3 profiling. One entry per CDR3 protein, called by TCRdb with MiXCR from the reads. Of about 180,000 distinct CDR3 sequences listed, 63% are singletons. The sample was sorted CD4+, CD8+, or CD8+CD57+ T cells (not recorded which) from PBMCs. This clonotype was obtained from a human donor with aplastic anemia. The V gene is TRBV24-1, the J gene TRBJ2-1, with D possibly being TRBD2 (5 bases). The CDR3 protein is CATSEDPPGNNEQFF. The CDR3 DNA is TGTGCCACCAGCGAAGACCCTCCGGGGAACAATGAGCAGTTCTTC.